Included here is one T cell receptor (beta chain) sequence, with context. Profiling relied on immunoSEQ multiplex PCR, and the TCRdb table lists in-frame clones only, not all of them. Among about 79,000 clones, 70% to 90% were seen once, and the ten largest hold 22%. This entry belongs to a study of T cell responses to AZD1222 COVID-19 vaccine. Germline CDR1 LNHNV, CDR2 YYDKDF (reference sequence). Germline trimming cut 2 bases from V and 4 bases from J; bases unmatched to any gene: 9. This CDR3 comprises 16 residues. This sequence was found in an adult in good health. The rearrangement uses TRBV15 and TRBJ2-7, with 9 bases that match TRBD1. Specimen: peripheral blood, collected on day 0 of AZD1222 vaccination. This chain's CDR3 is CATSRLTDRGPYEQYF. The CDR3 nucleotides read TGTGCCACCAGCAGACTTACGGACAGGGGACCGTACGAGCAGTACTTC.